The clone carrying this TCR beta chain showed up just a few times. Its antigen remains unknown. The data originate from a study of vaccination and CD4 T cells after COVID-19. The study sequenced cultured CD4+ T cell DNA using the Oncomine TCR Beta short-read assay. Genomic DNA extraction was carried out from cultured CD4+ T cells. TCRdb redid the calling of the PCR reads with MiXCR, one entry per CDR3 protein. The table lists around 14,000 distinct CDR3 sequences, 40% to 60% of them singletons. Study-level points and caveats: It was observed that, in convalescent patients, a median about 90% of reactive clones arose only post-vaccination.

V was cut by 5 bases and J by 11 bases, with 21 bases left in between. The germline V gene encodes CDR1 MNHNS and CDR2 SASEGT. The CDR3 runs 14 residues. Treatment given: roughly 10-day PBMC culture with coronavirus spike peptide pools or control peptides (ViraFEST assay). The authors cultured two million PBMCs per well with 10 IU/ml IL-2 and 8 to 10 ug/ml peptide pools. Sequences were obtained from CD4+ T cells from blood, cultured in vitro. This receptor was obtained from a human donor who had recovered from COVID-19. V and J are TRBV6-1 and TRBJ1-1, with no clear D. CDR3 DNA: TGTGCCAGCAGTCCGGTAGGAACAGAGGGCATGGCTTTCTTT. Translating it yields CASSPVGTEGMAFF.